These T cell receptor beta chains were read from a single sample in a study of blood T cell repertoires in COVID-19. Sequenced by immunoSEQ multiplex PCR; TCRdb stores in-frame clones only, minus some. The sample carries roughly 180,000 clones, 80% recorded once. The material sequenced was PBMCs or T cells enriched from blood (not recorded which). These receptors all come from a man between 60 and 70 years old who had been exposed to COVID-19. Both conserved end residues are part of each CDR3. A D gene is named only where the DNA matches it firmly. For some rows the clone size is stated as once, few or many, or as a class when expanded; others skip it.

.	TRBV11-2	.	TRBJ2-1	TGTGCCAGCAGCTCATTGACCCTCGGGAAGCATGAGCAGTTCTTC	CASSSLTLGKHEQFF
.	TRBV18	.	TRBJ2-7	TGTGCCAGCTCACCCCGGTCAGGGGGGTCCTACGAGCAGTACTTC	CASSPRSGGSYEQYF
.	TRBV15	.	TRBJ2-1	TGTGCCACCAGCAGAGATAGAGGCGGCAGCAATGAGCAGTTCTTC	CATSRDRGGSNEQFF
.	TRBV27	.	TRBJ1-1	TGTGCCAGCAGTTTCAGGGCGGTGAGGACTGAAGCTTTCTTT	CASSFRAVRTEAFF
.	TRBV3-1/TRBV3-2	.	TRBJ1-6	TGTGCCAGCAGCCACTCCACAGGGACGGGCTCCTATAATTCACCCCTCCACTTT	CASSHSTGTGSYNSPLHF
.	TRBV6-1	.	TRBJ1-2	TGTGCCAGCAGTGAAACTACCTATGGCTACACCTTC	CASSETTYGYTF
.	TRBV7-9	.	TRBJ1-1	TGTGCCAGCAGCCTACAGGGTCTGCCTGAAGCTTTCTTT	CASSLQGLPEAFF
.	TRBV5-1	TRBD2	TRBJ2-5	TGCGCCAGCAGCTTTACTAGCGGGGGGCCCGGGGTACAAGAGACCCAGTACTTC	CASSFTSGGPGVQETQYF
.	TRBV6-5	.	TRBJ1-1	TGTGCCAGCAGTCCCCAGTGGAGGGGCGACACTGAAGCTTTCTTT	CASSPQWRGDTEAFF
.	TRBV6-2/TRBV6-3	TRBD2	TRBJ2-7	TGTGCCAGCAGTTGGACTAGCGGGAACTACGAGCAGTACTTC	CASSWTSGNYEQYF
.	TRBV30	.	TRBJ1-6	TGTGCCGGTAGACAGGCGGGTAGAGATTCACCCCTCCACTTT	CAGRQAGRDSPLHF
few	TRBV19	TRBD2	TRBJ2-7	TGTGCCAGTAGCAGTAGCGGGAGCGTCCACGAGCAGTACTTC	CASSSSGSVHEQYF
.	TRBV28	.	TRBJ2-3	TGTGCCAGCAGTTCCGGACTGAGGACTACAGATACGCAGTATTTT	CASSSGLRTTDTQYF
.	TRBV28	TRBD2	TRBJ2-3	TGTGCCAGCCGTAGCGGGGGGGGCACAGATACGCAGTATTTT	CASRSGGGTDTQYF
.	TRBV6-5	TRBD2	TRBJ2-5	TGTGCCAGCAGCGGAGCGGGGACCCAAGAGACCCAGTACTTC	CASSGAGTQETQYF
.	TRBV7-3	TRBD2	TRBJ2-1	TGTGCCAGCAGCATAGTCCCGGGACTAGCGATCAATGAGCAGTTCTTC	CASSIVPGLAINEQFF
.	TRBV19	TRBD1	TRBJ1-3	TGTGCCAGTAGACATAGGACAGGATCCTCTGGAAACACCATATATTTT	CASRHRTGSSGNTIYF
.	TRBV13	TRBD1	TRBJ2-5	TGTGCCAGCAGCTTAGTAGGCAGGGGGAGCCAAGAGACCCAGTACTTC	CASSLVGRGSQETQYF
.	TRBV5-1	.	TRBJ2-7	TGCGCCAGCAGCTTGGGTTCTCCCGGGACAAACGAGCAGTACTTC	CASSLGSPGTNEQYF
.	TRBV20-1	.	TRBJ2-7	TGCAGTGCTAGTTGGGCAGGGGGGAACTACGAGCAGTACTTC	CSASWAGGNYEQYF